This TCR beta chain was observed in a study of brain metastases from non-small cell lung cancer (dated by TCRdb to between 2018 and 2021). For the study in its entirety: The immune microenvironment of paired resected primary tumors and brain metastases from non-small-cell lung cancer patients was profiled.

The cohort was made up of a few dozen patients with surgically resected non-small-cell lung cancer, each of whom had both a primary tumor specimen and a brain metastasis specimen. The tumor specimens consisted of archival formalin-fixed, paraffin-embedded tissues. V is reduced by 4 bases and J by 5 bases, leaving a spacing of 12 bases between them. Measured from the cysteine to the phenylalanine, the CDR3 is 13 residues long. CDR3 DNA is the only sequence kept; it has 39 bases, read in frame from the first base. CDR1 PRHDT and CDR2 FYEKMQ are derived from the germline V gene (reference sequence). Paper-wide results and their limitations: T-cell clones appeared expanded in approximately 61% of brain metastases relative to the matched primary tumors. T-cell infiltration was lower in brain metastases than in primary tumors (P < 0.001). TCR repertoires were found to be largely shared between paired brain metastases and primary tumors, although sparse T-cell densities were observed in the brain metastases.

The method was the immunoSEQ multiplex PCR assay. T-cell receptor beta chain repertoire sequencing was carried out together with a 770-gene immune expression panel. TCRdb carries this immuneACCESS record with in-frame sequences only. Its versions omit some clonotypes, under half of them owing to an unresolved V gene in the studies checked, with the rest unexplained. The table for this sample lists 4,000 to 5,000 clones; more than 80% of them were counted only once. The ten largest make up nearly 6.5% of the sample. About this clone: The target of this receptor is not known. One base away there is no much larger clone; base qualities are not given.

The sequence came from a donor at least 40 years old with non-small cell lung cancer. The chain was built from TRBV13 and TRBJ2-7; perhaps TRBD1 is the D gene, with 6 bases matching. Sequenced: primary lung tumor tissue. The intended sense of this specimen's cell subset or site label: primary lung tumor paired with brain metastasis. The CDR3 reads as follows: CASSSSGVHEQYF. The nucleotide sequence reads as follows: TGTGCCAGCAGCTCCTCAGGGGTCCACGAGCAGTACTTC.